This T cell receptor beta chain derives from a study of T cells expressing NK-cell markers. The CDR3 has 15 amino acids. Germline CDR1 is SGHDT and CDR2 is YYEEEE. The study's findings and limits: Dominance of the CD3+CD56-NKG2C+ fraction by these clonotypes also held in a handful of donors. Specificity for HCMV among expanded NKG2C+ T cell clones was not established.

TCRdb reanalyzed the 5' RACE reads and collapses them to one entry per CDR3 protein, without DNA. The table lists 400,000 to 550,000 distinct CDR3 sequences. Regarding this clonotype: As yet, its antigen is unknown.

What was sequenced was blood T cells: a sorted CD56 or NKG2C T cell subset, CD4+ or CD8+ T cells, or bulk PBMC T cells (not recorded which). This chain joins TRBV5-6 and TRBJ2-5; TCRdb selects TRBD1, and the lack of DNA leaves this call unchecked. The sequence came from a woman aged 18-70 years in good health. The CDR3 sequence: CASSRGQGSGETQYF.